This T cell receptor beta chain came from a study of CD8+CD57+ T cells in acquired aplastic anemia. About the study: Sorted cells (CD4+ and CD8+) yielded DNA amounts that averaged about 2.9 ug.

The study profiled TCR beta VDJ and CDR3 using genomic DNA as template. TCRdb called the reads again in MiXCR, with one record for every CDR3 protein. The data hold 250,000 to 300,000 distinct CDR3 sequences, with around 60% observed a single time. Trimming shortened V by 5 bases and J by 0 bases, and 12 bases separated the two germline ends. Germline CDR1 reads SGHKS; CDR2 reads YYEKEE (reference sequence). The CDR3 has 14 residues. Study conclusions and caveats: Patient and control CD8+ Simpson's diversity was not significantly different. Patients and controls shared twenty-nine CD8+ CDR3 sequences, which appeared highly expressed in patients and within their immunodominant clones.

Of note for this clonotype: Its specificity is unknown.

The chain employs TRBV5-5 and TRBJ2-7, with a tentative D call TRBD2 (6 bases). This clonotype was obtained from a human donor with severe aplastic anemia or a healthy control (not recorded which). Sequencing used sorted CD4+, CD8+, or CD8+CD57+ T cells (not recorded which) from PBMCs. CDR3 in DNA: TGTGCCAGCAGGCGGGATCCCTTCTCCTACGAGCAGTACTTC. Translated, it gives CASRRDPFSYEQYF.